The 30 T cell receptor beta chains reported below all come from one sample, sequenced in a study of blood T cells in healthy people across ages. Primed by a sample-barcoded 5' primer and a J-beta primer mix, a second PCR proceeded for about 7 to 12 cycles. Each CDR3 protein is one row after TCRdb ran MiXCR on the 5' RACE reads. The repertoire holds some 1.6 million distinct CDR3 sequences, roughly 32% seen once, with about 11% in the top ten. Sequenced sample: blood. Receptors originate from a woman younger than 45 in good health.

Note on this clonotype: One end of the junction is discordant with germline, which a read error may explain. CDR3 sequence (DNA): TGTGCCAGCAGCACCTCGACAGGGGCAGCCTCCTACGAGCGGTACTTC. Translating gives CASSTSTGAASYERYF. This chain links TRBV7-6 with TRBJ2-7; 8 positions match TRBD1. The CDR3 spans 16 residues. CDR1 and CDR2 (germline): SGHVS, FNYEAQ.

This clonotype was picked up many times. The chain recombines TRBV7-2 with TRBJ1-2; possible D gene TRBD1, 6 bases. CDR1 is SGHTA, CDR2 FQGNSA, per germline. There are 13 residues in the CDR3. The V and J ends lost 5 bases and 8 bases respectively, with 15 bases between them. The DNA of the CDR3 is TGTGCCAGCAGCCCCGCGGGGGGCGGGGGCTACACCTTC. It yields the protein CASSPAGGGGYTF.

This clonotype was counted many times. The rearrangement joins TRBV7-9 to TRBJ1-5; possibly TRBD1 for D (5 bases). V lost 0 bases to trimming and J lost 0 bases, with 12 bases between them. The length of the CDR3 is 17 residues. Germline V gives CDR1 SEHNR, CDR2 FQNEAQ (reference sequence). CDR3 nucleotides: TGTGCCAGCAGCTTAGCGTGGGGGGATCATAGCAATCAGCCCCAGCATTTT. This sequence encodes CASSLAWGDHSNQPQHF.

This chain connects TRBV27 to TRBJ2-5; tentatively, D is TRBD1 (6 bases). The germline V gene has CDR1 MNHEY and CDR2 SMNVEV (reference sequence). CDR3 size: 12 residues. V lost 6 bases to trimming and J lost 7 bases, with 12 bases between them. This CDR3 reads CASSSEGGTQYF. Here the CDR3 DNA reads TGTGCCAGCAGCTCCGAAGGGGGGACCCAGTACTTC.

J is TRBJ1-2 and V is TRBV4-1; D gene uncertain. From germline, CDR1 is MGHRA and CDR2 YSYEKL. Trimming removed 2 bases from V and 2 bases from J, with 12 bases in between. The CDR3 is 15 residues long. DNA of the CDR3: TGCGCCAGCAGCCAAACTTGGACGGAGAACTATGGCTACACCTTC. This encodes CASSQTWTENYGYTF.

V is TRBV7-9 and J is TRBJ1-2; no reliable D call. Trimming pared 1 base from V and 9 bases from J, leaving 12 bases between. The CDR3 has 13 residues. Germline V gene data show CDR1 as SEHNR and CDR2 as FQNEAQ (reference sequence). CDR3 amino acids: CASSLDGFGSYTF. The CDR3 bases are TGTGCCAGCAGCTTAGACGGGTTCGGAAGCTACACCTTC.

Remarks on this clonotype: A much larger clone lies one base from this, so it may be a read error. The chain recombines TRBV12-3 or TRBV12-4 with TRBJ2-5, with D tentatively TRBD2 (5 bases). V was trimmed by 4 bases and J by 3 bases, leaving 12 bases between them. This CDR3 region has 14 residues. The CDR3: CASSWRGQEETQYF. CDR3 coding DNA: TGTGCCAGCAGTTGGAGAGGGCAGGAAGAGACCCAGTACTTC.

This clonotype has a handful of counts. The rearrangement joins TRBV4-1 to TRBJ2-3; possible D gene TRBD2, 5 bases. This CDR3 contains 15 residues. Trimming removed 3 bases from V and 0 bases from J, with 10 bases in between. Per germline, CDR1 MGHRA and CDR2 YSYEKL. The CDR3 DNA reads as TGCGCCAGCAGCCACCTGACTACTAGCACAGATACGCAGTATTTT. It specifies CASSHLTTSTDTQYF.

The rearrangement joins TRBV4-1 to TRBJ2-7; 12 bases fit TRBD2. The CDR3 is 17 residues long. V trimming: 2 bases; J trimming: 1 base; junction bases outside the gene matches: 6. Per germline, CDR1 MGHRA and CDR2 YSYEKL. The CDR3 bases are TGCGCCAGCAGCCAACTCACCGGGACTAGCGGGTCCTACGAGCAGTACTTC. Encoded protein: CASSQLTGTSGSYEQYF.

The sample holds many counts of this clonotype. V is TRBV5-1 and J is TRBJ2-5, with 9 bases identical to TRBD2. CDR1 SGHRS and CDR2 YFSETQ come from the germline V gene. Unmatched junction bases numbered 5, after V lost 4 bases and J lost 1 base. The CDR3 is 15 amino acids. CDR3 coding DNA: TGCGCCAGCAGCCTCCTTAGCGGGGGCCAAGAGACCCAGTACTTC. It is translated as CASSLLSGGQETQYF.

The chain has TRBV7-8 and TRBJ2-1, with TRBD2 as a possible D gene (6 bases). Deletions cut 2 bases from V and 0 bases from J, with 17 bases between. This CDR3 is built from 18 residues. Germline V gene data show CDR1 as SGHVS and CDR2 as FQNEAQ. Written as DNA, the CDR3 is TGTGCCAGCAGCTTAAGGGGAGGTTTCCCTAGCTCCTACAATGAGCAGTTCTTC. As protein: CASSLRGGFPSSYNEQFF.

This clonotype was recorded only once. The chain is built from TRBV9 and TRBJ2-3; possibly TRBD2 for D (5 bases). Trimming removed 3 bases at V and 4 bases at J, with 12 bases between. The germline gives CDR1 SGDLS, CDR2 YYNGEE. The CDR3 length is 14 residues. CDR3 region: CASSAGVGSDTQYF. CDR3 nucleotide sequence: TGTGCCAGCAGCGCCGGGGTGGGCTCAGATACGCAGTATTTT.

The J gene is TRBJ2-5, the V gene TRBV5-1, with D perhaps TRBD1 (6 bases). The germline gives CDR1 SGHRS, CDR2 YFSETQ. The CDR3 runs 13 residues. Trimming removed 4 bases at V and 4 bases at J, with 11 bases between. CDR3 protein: CASSRTAPETQYF. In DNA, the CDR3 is TGCGCCAGCAGCCGGACAGCCCCAGAGACCCAGTACTTC.

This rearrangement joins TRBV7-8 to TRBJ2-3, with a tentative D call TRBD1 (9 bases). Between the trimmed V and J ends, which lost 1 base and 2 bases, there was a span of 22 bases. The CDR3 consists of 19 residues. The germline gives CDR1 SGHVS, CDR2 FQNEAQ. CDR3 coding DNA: TGTGCCAGCAGCTTAGAAGACCGGGAGGGACAGGGATACACAGATACGCAGTATTTT. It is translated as CASSLEDREGQGYTDTQYF.

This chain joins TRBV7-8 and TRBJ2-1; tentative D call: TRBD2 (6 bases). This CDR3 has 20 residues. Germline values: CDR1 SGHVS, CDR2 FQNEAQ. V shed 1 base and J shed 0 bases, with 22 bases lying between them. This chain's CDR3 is CASSLDRGLAAQISYNEQFF. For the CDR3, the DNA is TGTGCCAGCAGCTTAGATCGGGGGTTGGCAGCGCAGATCTCCTACAATGAGCAGTTCTTC.

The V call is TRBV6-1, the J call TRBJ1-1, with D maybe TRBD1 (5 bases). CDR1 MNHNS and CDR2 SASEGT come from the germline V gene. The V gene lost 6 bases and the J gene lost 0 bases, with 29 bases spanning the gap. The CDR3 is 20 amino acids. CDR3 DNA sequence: TGTGCCAGCAGCCCGAACGGAGTCGGGCGACTGGGGACGTTGAACACTGAAGCTTTCTTT. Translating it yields CASSPNGVGRLGTLNTEAFF.

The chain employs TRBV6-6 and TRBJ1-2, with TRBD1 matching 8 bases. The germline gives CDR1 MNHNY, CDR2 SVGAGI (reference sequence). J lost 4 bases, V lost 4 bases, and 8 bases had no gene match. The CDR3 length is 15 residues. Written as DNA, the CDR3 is TGTGCCAGCAGTTGGGGGACAGGAGAATCCTATGGCTACACCTTC. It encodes CASSWGTGESYGYTF.

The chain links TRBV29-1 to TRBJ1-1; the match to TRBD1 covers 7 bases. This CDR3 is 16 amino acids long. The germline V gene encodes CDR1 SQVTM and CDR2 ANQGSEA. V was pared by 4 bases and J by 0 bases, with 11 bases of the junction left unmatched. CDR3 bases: TGCAGCGTTGGGGGGCAGGGGGGTACCATGAACACTGAAGCTTTCTTT. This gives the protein CSVGGQGGTMNTEAFF. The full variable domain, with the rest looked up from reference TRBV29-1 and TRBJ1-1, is SAVISQKPSRDICQRGTSLTIQCQVDSQVTMMFWYRQQPGQSLTLIATANQGSEATYESGFVIDKFPISRPNLTFSTLTVSNMSPEDSSIYLCSVGGQGGTMNTEAFFGQGTRLTVV.

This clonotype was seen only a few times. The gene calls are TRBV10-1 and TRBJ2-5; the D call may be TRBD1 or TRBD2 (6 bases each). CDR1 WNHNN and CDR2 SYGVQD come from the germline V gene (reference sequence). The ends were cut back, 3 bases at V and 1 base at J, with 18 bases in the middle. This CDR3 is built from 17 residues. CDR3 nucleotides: TGCGCCAGCAGTGAAGGAAGGTGGGGGGCCATCCAAGAGACCCAGTACTTC. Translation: CASSEGRWGAIQETQYF.

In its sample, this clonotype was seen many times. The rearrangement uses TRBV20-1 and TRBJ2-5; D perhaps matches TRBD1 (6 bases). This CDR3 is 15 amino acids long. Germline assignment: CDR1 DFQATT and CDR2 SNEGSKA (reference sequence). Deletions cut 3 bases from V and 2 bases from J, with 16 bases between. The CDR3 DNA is TGCAGTGCTAGCGGCCGGGGACACACGCAAGAGACCCAGTACTTC. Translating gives CSASGRGHTQETQYF.

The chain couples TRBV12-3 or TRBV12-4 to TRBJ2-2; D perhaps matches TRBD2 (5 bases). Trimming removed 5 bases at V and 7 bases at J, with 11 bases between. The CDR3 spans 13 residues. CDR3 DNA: TGTGCCAGCAGTGAGGTAGCGAGCGGGGAGCTGTTTTTT. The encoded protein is CASSEVASGELFF.

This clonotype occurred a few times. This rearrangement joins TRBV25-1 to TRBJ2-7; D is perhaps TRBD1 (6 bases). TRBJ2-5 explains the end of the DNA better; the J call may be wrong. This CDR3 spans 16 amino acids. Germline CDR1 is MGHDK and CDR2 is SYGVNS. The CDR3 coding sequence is TGTGCCAGCAGTGAATTAGGGGGAGCGAGCAAAGAGACCCAGTACTTC. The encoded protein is CASSELGGASKETQYF.

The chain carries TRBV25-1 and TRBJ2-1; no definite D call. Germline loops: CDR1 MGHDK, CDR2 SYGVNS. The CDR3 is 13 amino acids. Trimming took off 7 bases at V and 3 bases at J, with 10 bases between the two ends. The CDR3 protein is CASITDGYNEQFF. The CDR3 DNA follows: TGTGCCAGCATAACTGACGGCTACAATGAGCAGTTCTTC.

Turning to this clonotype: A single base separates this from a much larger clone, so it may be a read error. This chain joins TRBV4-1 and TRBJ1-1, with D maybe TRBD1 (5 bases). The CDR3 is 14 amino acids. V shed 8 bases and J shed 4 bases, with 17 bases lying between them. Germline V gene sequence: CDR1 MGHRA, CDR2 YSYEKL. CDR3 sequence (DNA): TGCGCCAGCGGCCCGGACACAACTATCACTGAAGCTTTCTTT. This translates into CASGPDTTITEAFF.

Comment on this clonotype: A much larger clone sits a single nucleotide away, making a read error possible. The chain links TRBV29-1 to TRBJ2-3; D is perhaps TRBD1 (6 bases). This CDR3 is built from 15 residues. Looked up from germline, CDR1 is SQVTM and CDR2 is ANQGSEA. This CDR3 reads CSVRGTRGLTDPQYF. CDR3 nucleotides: TGCAGCGTTCGAGGCACCAGGGGTTTGACAGATCCGCAGTATTTT.

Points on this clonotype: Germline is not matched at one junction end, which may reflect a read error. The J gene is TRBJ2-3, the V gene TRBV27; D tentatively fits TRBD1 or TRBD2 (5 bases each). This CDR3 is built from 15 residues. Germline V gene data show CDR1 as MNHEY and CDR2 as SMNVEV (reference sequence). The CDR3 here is CASSDRGFSTGTQYF. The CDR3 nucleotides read TGTGCCAGTAGCGATAGGGGCTTTAGCACAGGTACGCAGTATTTT.

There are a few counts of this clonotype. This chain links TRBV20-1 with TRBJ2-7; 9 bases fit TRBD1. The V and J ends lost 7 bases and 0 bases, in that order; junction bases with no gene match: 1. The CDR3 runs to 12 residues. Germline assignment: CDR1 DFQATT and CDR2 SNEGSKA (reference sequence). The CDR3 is CSGTGDSYEQYF. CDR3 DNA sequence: TGCAGTGGGACAGGGGACTCCTACGAGCAGTACTTC.

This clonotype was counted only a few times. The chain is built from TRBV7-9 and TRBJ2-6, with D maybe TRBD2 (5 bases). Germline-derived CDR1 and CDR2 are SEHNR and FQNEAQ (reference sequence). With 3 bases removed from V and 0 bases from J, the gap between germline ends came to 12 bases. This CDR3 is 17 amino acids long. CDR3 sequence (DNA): TGTGCCAGCAGCTTCGAGGGCAAGAGCTCTGGGGCCAACGTCCTGACTTTC. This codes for CASSFEGKSSGANVLTF.

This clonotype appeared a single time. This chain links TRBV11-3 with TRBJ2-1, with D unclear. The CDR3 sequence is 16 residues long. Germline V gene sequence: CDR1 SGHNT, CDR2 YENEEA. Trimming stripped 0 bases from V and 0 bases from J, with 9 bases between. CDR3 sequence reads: CASSLEASSSYNEQFF. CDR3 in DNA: TGTGCCAGCAGCTTAGAAGCGTCGAGCTCCTACAATGAGCAGTTCTTC.

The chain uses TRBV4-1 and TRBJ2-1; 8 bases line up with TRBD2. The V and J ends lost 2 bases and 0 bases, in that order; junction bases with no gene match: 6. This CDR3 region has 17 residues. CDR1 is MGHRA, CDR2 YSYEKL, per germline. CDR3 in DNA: TGCGCCAGCAGCCAAACTCTCAGCGGGAGCTCCTACAATGAGCAGTTCTTC. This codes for CASSQTLSGSSYNEQFF.